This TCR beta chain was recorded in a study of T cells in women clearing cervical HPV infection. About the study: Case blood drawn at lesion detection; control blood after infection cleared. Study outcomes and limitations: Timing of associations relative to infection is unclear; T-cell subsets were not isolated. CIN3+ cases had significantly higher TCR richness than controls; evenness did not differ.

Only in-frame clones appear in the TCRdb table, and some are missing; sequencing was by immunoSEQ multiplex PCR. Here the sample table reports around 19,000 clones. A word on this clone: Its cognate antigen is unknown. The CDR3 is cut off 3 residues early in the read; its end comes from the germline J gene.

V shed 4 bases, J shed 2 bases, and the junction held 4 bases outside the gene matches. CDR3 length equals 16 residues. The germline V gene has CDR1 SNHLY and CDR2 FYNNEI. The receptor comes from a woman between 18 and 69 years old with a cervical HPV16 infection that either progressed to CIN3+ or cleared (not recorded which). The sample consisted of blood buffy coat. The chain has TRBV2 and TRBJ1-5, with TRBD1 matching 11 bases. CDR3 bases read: TGTGCCAGCAGTGGCCGGACAGGGGGCGGCAATCAGCCC. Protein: CASSGRTGGGNQP. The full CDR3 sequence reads CASSGRTGGGNQPQHF.